The subject of this entry is one T cell receptor (beta chain). Its antigen is not known. The sample belongs to a study of OX40 agonist ivuxolimab in advanced cancers. Findings of the study overall: People who partly responded at 0.1-3.0 mg/kg had some of the least clonal expansion seen. Dose levels from 0.1 to 3.0 mg/kg saw CD4+ and CD8+ blood T cells expand clonally by week 6. The authors also found low normalized T-cell clonal expansion in some nonresponders.

Some clones are missing from TCRdb's copy, which holds only in-frame ones; the method was immunoSEQ multiplex PCR. The sample holds tens of thousands of clones; 75% to 90% are singletons and the top ten take approximately 1.3%. CDR1 and CDR2 (germline): MNHNS, SASEGT. The CDR3 is 14 amino acids. This material consisted of CD4+ or CD8+ T cells sorted from blood, taken in a trial of the OX40 agonist ivuxolimab. The receptor was isolated from an adult with an advanced solid tumor such as melanoma, head and neck, liver or kidney cancer. This chain joins TRBV6-1 and TRBJ2-5, with D possibly TRBD2 on 5 matching bases. The J call may be in error: the DNA end matches TRBJ2-7 better. This CDR3 is CASIVGLSSYEQYF. The CDR3 coding sequence is TGTGCCAGCATTGTAGGACTGAGTTCCTACGAGCAGTACTTC.